This T cell receptor beta chain originates from a study of blood T cell repertoires in COVID-19. As for the study in general: Collection of acute and convalescent COVID-19 samples took place in the United States, Italy and Spain. PBMCs, B-cell-depleted T cells, or T cells were the source of the cDNA or gDNA that made up the material.

This CDR3 spans 15 amino acids. Germline CDR1 reads SGDLS; CDR2 reads YYNGEE. V was cut by 0 bases and J by 0 bases, with 7 bases left in between. Per the study methods: Amplification of reference gene primers was used by the study to estimate nucleated cell counts. Assay used: immunoSEQ multiplex PCR; TCRdb lists only in-frame clones, some missing. V and J calls and clone size are as listed in that table; D and trimming were resolved from the DNA. The data show over 200,000 clones, roughly 85% seen once. Sequenced material: peripheral blood. This chain connects TRBV9 to TRBJ2-1; D perhaps matches TRBD2 (5 bases). The TCR was taken from a woman in her forties with active or convalescent COVID-19. Here the CDR3 DNA reads TGTGCCAGCAGCGTAGCGGCGGGCTCCTACAATGAGCAGTTCTTC. Encoded protein: CASSVAAGSYNEQFF.